Listed below are T cell receptor beta chains from one sample, sequenced in a study of blood T cell repertoires in COVID-19. The assay was immunoSEQ multiplex PCR, and TCRdb's table has in-frame clones only and misses some. This sample has about 430,000 clones, with more than 80% found just once. The sequenced sample was PBMCs or T cells enriched from blood (not recorded which). The receptors shown here come from a man under 40 who had recovered from COVID-19. The CDR3 runs from the conserved cysteine through the conserved F or W. The order of the fields is clone size, V gene, J gene, D gene, CDR3 DNA, CDR3 protein. A D gene is named only where the DNA matches it firmly. Not all rows give a size; the values are once, few, many and, for expanded clones, a class.

NA	TRBV5-5	TRBJ2-1	NA	TGTGCCAGCAGCTTGGAGGCCATAGCACATGAGCAGTTCTTC	CASSLEAIAHEQFF
NA	TRBV28	TRBJ1-1	NA	TGTGCCAGCAGTCCATACATTCAGGGGTTGGGCACTGAAGCTTTCTTT	CASSPYIQGLGTEAFF
NA	TRBV5-1	TRBJ1-6	TRBD1	TGCGCCAGCAGCCGGGACAGGAATTCACCCCTCCACTTT	CASSRDRNSPLHF
NA	TRBV30	TRBJ1-3	TRBD1	TGTGCCTGGGGGACAGATGGAAACACCATATATTTT	CAWGTDGNTIYF
NA	TRBV5-1	TRBJ2-3	TRBD1	TGCGCCAGCAGCGATACTCGTACAGGGGGACGTAGCACAGATACGCAGTATTTT	CASSDTRTGGRSTDTQYF
NA	TRBV15	TRBJ2-6	NA	TGTGCCACCAGCAGAGGACAGGCCGACTCTGGGGCCAACGTCCTGACTTTC	CATSRGQADSGANVLTF
few	TRBV28	TRBJ1-5	TRBD1	TGTGCCAGCAGTTCCCGGACAGGGGGCGTAAATCAGCCCCAGCATTTT	CASSSRTGGVNQPQHF
NA	TRBV10-3	TRBJ2-1	NA	TGTGCCATCAGTTCGGGAGCAGGGGGCAATGAGCAGTTCTTC	CAISSGAGGNEQFF
NA	TRBV14	TRBJ2-1	TRBD2	TGTGCCAGCAGCCTTTTCCGCTCTAGCGGGAGGGCCGGGGTTCACAATGAGCAGTTCTTC	CASSLFRSSGRAGVHNEQFF
NA	TRBV19	TRBJ2-2	NA	TGTGCCAGTAGTATTGGGGGGGCCACCGGGGAGCTGTTTTTT	CASSIGGATGELFF
NA	TRBV4-1	TRBJ2-5	TRBD2	TGCGCCAGCAGCCCTATCCCGGGACTAGCGGGGTACCAAGAGACCCAGTACTTC	CASSPIPGLAGYQETQYF
NA	TRBV5-4	TRBJ1-2	TRBD1	TGTGCCAGCAGCTGGGGACAGGAGTTGGGCTACACCTTC	CASSWGQELGYTF
NA	TRBV7-9	TRBJ1-2	TRBD1	TGTGCCAGCTCTTTGGGACAGGGACACTATGGCTACACCTTC	CASSLGQGHYGYTF
NA	TRBV27	TRBJ2-7	NA	TGTGCCAGCAGTTTTTACAACTCCTACGAGCAGTACTTC	CASSFYNSYEQYF
NA	TRBV9	TRBJ2-7	NA	TGTGCCAGCAGCTCAGGTCAATTCTACGAGCAGTACTTC	CASSSGQFYEQYF
NA	TRBV6-5	TRBJ1-1	TRBD1	TGTGCCAGCAGCCTACAGGGGCTGTATACTGAAGCTTTCTTT	CASSLQGLYTEAFF
NA	TRBV6-5	TRBJ2-1	NA	TGTGCCAGCACGCAGAGGAATGAGCAGTTCTTC	CASTQRNEQFF
NA	TRBV7-9	TRBJ2-2	NA	TGTGCCAGCAGCTTAGGCTCAGGGGCTGCGCGGACCGGGGAGCTGTTTTTT	CASSLGSGAARTGELFF
NA	TRBV30	TRBJ1-3	NA	TGTGCCTGGACAGCCATGACATCTGGAAACACCATATATTTT	CAWTAMTSGNTIYF
NA	TRBV12-3/TRBV12-4	TRBJ2-1	NA	TGTGCCAGCAGTTTTACGGCGGGGAAGCAGTTCTTC	CASSFTAGKQFF
NA	TRBV28	TRBJ1-5	TRBD1	TGTGCCAGCAGTTTGGGACAGGGCGGCAATCAGCCCCAGCATTTT	CASSLGQGGNQPQHF
NA	TRBV2	TRBJ2-7	TRBD1	TGTGCCAGCAGCCCGGACAGGGGGGGATCGGTCGAGCAGTACTTC	CASSPDRGGSVEQYF
NA	TRBV28	TRBJ2-3	NA	TGTGCCAGCAGCCGGGGACTTTGGCCCACGTATTTT	CASSRGLWPTYF
NA	TRBV7-9	TRBJ2-1	TRBD2	TGTGCCAGCAGCTTAATGGGACTACCCTACAATGAGCAGTTCTTC	CASSLMGLPYNEQFF
once	TRBV18	TRBJ2-5	TRBD1	TGTGCCAGCTCCCAAAGGGGACAGGGGAAAGAGACCCAGTACTTC	CASSQRGQGKETQYF
NA	TRBV29-1	TRBJ2-2	NA	TGCAGCGTTGCGGGAGCGAACACCGGGGAGCTGTTTTTT	CSVAGANTGELFF
NA	TRBV5-1	TRBJ2-1	NA	TGCGCCAGCAGCTTGCTTTTTTCCCGGGGCAATGAGCAGTTCTTC	CASSLLFSRGNEQFF
NA	TRBV18	TRBJ2-7	TRBD2	TGTGCCAGCTCACCCGGACTAGCGGGGCCAACCTACGAGCAGTACTTC	CASSPGLAGPTYEQYF
NA	TRBV19	TRBJ2-5	NA	TGTGCCAGTAGTTCCTTTCCTGCAGCAGGGACCCAGTACTTC	CASSSFPAAGTQYF
NA	TRBV19	TRBJ1-5	TRBD1	TGTGCCAGTAGTACCGCTGACAGGGGGCTTCAGCCCCAGCATTTT	CASSTADRGLQPQHF
few	TRBV10-1	TRBJ2-6	TRBD1	TGCGCCAGCAGTGAGTTGTGCGGAGACAGGGTCAACGTCCTGACTTTC	CASSELCGDRVNVLTF
NA	TRBV3-1/TRBV3-2	TRBJ2-7	TRBD1	TGTGCCAGCAGCCAAGATCAAGTCAGGGGGCGAGAGCAGTACTTC	CASSQDQVRGREQYF
NA	TRBV12-5	TRBJ2-7	TRBD1	TGTGCTAGTGGAGAAGGGGGCCTTCCCTACGAGCAGTACTTC	CASGEGGLPYEQYF
NA	TRBV20-1	TRBJ2-1	TRBD1	TGCAGTGCTAGTGGGTACGGACAGGGAGTTTTCTACAATGAGCAGTTCTTC	CSASGYGQGVFYNEQFF
NA	TRBV19	TRBJ1-4	TRBD1	TGTGCCAGTAGGACCAGGGGGCCAAATGAAAAACTGTTTTTT	CASRTRGPNEKLFF
NA	TRBV11-2	TRBJ2-7	TRBD2	TGTGCCAGCAGCTTAGCTAGCGGACAAAAACAGTACTTC	CASSLASGQKQYF
NA	TRBV5-6	TRBJ1-5	TRBD1	TGTGCCAGCAGCCGTACGGGACAGCGGGTAATATGGCCCCAGCATTTT	CASSRTGQRVIWPQHF
NA	TRBV7-9	TRBJ1-2	TRBD1	TGTGCCAGCAGCCTACCACAGGGGGCAGGGGGTAACTATGGCTACACCTTC	CASSLPQGAGGNYGYTF
NA	TRBV2	TRBJ2-7	NA	TGTGCCAGCAGCAATTCCCTCGGCTACGAGCAGTACTTC	CASSNSLGYEQYF
NA	TRBV7-9	TRBJ1-2	TRBD1	TGTGCCAGCAGCCCAGGGACAGGCCCCTCCGGAGGCTACACCTTC	CASSPGTGPSGGYTF
NA	TRBV10-2	TRBJ2-1	TRBD1	TGCGCCAGCAGTACAGGGGATGCTGAGCAGTTCTTC	CASSTGDAEQFF